The 19 T cell receptor beta chains given below trace back to one sample, sequenced in a study of blood T cell repertoires in COVID-19. Produced via immunoSEQ multiplex PCR; TCRdb's table is partial and in-frame only. The table shows some 78,000 clones, with 75% to 90% occurring only once. Sequenced material: peripheral blood. The source is a man between 65 and 85 years old with active or convalescent COVID-19.

V gene TRBV2 combines with J gene TRBJ2-5, with D maybe TRBD2 (5 bases). This CDR3 comprises 15 residues. The germline gives CDR1 SNHLY, CDR2 FYNNEI. V lost 3 bases and J 0 bases, leaving 11 bases between the germline ends. Here the CDR3 DNA reads TGTGCCAGCAGTGACCAGCGGTACCACCAAGAGACCCAGTACTTC. Amino acid sequence: CASSDQRYHQETQYF.

V and J are TRBV18 and TRBJ1-2; 8 nucleotides align to TRBD1. Germline CDR1 and CDR2: KGHSH and LQKENI. The J segment lost 5 bases and the V segment lost 3 bases, leaving 2 bases of the junction unmatched. The CDR3 extends over 13 amino acids. The CDR3 here is CASSPDRVYGYTF. CDR3 in DNA: TGTGCCAGCTCACCGGACAGGGTATATGGCTACACCTTC.

The chain joins TRBV6-5 to TRBJ2-1; unclear D gene. CDR3 length: 11 residues. V was cut by 6 bases and J by 6 bases, with 6 bases left in between. CDR1 and CDR2 from the germline V gene are MNHEY and SVGAGI. The CDR3 nucleotides are TGTGCCAGCAGAATTATCAATGAGCAGTTCTTC. Its translation: CASRIINEQFF.

This chain connects TRBV4-1 to TRBJ1-3; 10 bases agree with TRBD1. Germline values: CDR1 MGHRA, CDR2 YSYEKL. Trimming removed 1 base from V and 3 bases from J; junction bases left unmatched: 6. The CDR3 is 17 residues long. CDR3 in DNA: TGCGCCAGCAGCCAAGGTCGACAGGGGGCGAGTGGAAACACCATATATTTT. Protein sequence: CASSQGRQGASGNTIYF.

V usage is TRBV6-5 and J usage is TRBJ2-7, with a weak D call TRBD2 (6 bases). With 8 bases removed from V and 1 base from J, the gap between germline ends came to 9 bases. Germline V lookup: CDR1 MNHEY, CDR2 SVGAGI. There are 12 residues in the CDR3. The CDR3 protein is CASRRGSYEQYF. The CDR3, as DNA: TGTGCCAGCCGGAGGGGTTCCTACGAGCAGTACTTC.

This clone was seen a single time. J is TRBJ2-1 and V is TRBV7-9, with D perhaps TRBD2 (5 bases). This CDR3 spans 14 amino acids. CDR1 is SEHNR, CDR2 FQNEAQ, per germline (reference sequence). V was shortened by 5 bases and J by 10 bases, with 18 bases between the two germline ends. CDR3 coding DNA: TGTGCCAGCAGCCCCGGGCCCCTAGCCGCCGAGCAGTTCTTC. Protein sequence: CASSPGPLAAEQFF.

The chain uses TRBV9 and TRBJ1-3, with a possible D match to TRBD1 (5 bases). This CDR3 has 14 residues. The germline V and J ends were trimmed by 4 bases and 4 bases, with 12 bases remaining between them. Germline CDR1 is SGDLS and CDR2 is YYNGEE. CDR3 sequence: CASSSRARGNTIYF. The CDR3 nucleotides are TGTGCCAGCAGCAGCAGGGCGCGCGGAAACACCATATATTTT.

The CDR3 coding sequence is TGCAGCGTGGGGCTGAACCTTAGAGAGACCCAGTACTTC. Its translation is CSVGLNLRETQYF. The chain couples TRBV29-1 to TRBJ2-5, with a possible D match to TRBD1 (5 bases). Trimming left V 6 bases short and J 4 bases short, with 15 bases between. Germline V CDR1 and CDR2: SQVTM, ANQGSEA. CDR3 length equals 13 residues.

The chain links TRBV19 to TRBJ1-1, with TRBD1 matching 9 bases. Trimming cost V 3 bases and J 1 base; bases outside gene matches: 9. The CDR3 runs to 17 residues. Germline CDR1 LNHDA, CDR2 SQIVND (reference sequence). The DNA for the CDR3 is TGTGCCAGTAGTATCTCTTTTACAGGGGGCACGAACACTGAAGCTTTCTTT. Amino acid sequence: CASSISFTGGTNTEAFF.

This chain joins TRBV10-3 and TRBJ1-2, with D possibly being TRBD1 (6 bases). V lost 9 bases to trimming and J lost 5 bases, with 19 bases between them. Germline-derived CDR1 and CDR2 are ENHRY and SYGVKD. The CDR3 runs to 14 residues. The CDR3 DNA sequence: TGTGCCATTGGGAACCCCAGGGGTTGGTATGGCTACACCTTC. This translates into CAIGNPRGWYGYTF.

The V gene is TRBV19, the J gene TRBJ2-7; 8 nucleotides align to TRBD1. V trimming: 3 bases; J trimming: 4 bases; junction bases outside the gene matches: 5. This CDR3 is 14 amino acids long. CDR1 is LNHDA, CDR2 SQIVND, per germline (reference sequence). CDR3 in amino acids: CASSMGTGSYEQYF. In DNA, the CDR3 is TGTGCCAGTAGTATGGGGACAGGCAGTTACGAGCAGTACTTC.

V and J are TRBV18 and TRBJ1-4; D call uncertain. There are 14 residues in the CDR3. Trimming left V 5 bases short and J 1 base short, with 8 bases between. Germline V lookup: CDR1 KGHSH, CDR2 LQKENI. CDR3 DNA: TGTGCCAGCTCATCACAGAGAACTAATGAAAAACTGTTTTTT. This sequence encodes CASSSQRTNEKLFF.

The chain has TRBV5-6 and TRBJ2-7, with TRBD1 as a possible D gene (5 bases). V dropped 3 bases and J dropped 0 bases, with 13 bases sitting between them. This CDR3 is 15 amino acids long. CDR1 and CDR2 from the germline V gene are SGHDT and YYEEEE. This CDR3 is CASSYGAVISYEQYF. CDR3 nucleotide sequence: TGTGCCAGCAGCTATGGGGCAGTAATCTCCTACGAGCAGTACTTC.

This chain links TRBV3-1 (or the pseudogene TRBV3-2) with TRBJ1-6; no reliable D call. The CDR3 is 15 residues long. The V end was cut by 1 base, the J end by 7 bases, with 11 bases between. CDR1 and CDR2 (germline): LGHDT, YNNKEL (reference sequence). The CDR3 DNA reads TGTGCCAGCAGCCAAGGGGCCCAGAGAAATTCACCCCTCCACTTT. Its translation: CASSQGAQRNSPLHF.

CDR3 protein: CASSPRGDTIYF. The CDR3 DNA is TGTGCCAGCAGCCCCCGAGGAGACACCATATATTTT. V usage is TRBV4-2 and J usage is TRBJ1-3; D not resolved. Per germline, CDR1 LGHNA and CDR2 YNFKEQ. The CDR3 covers 12 residues. Trimming left V 4 bases short and J 8 bases short, with 9 bases between.

The chain recombines TRBV6-2 or TRBV6-3 with TRBJ1-1; 7 bases agree with TRBD1. From germline, CDR1 is MNHEY and CDR2 SVGEGT. CDR3 length equals 13 residues. V lost 4 bases and J lost 3; bases outside the gene matches: 2. CDR3 region: CASSSRGDTEAFF. CDR3 sequence (DNA): TGTGCCAGCAGTTCCAGGGGGGACACTGAAGCTTTCTTT.

The chain employs TRBV25-1 and TRBJ1-1; TRBD1 matches 9 bases. V gave up 5 bases and J gave up 3 bases; unmatched junction bases: 7. The CDR3 length is 15 residues. Germline V gives CDR1 MGHDK, CDR2 SYGVNS. In nucleotides, the CDR3 is TGTGCCAGCAGTTCTCCGACAGGGGGGGACACTGAAGCTTTCTTT. It specifies CASSSPTGGDTEAFF.

CDR3 protein: CASSLEDRGYSPLHF. The CDR3 DNA follows: TGCGCCAGCAGCTTGGAGGACAGGGGGTATTCACCCCTCCACTTT. The chain couples TRBV5-1 to TRBJ1-6, with 10 positions matching TRBD1. The germline gives CDR1 SGHRS, CDR2 YFSETQ. V lost 0 bases to trimming and J lost 8 bases; unmatched junction nucleotides: 2. The CDR3 is made up of 15 amino acids.

J is TRBJ2-3 and V is TRBV5-1, with a possible D match to TRBD1 (5 bases). The V end was cut by 1 base, the J end by 6 bases, with 9 bases between. This CDR3 contains 13 residues. The V gene's germline CDR1 is SGHRS and CDR2 YFSETQ. The CDR3 reads CASSLMTADTQYF. The CDR3 region has the DNA TGCGCCAGCAGCTTGATGACAGCGGATACGCAGTATTTT.